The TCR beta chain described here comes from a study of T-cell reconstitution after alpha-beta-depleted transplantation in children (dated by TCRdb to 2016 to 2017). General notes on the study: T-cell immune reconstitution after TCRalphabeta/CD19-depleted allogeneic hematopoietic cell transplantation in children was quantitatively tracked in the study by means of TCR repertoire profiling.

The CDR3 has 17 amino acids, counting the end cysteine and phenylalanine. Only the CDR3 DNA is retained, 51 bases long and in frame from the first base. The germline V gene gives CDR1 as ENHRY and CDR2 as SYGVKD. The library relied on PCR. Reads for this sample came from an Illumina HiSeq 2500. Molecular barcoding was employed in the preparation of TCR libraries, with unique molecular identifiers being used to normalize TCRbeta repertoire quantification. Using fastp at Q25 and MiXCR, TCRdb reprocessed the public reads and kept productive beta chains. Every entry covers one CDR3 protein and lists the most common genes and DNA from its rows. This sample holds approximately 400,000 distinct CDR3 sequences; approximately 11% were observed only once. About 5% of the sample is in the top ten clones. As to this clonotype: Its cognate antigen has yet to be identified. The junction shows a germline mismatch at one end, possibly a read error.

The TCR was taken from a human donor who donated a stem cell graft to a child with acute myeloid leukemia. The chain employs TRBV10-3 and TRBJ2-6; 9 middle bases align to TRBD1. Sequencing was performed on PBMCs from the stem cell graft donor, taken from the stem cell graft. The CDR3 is CAIRSGTGSSGANGLTF. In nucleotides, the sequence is TGTGCCATCAGATCCGGGACAGGGAGCTCTGGGGCCAACGGCCTGACTTTC.